This TCR beta chain appears in the sequencing data of a study of glioma-infiltrating T cells after dendritic cell vaccination. CDR3 length: 15 residues. Deletions cut 5 bases from V and 1 base from J, with 12 bases between. CDR1 and CDR2 from the germline V gene are MNHEY and SVGAGI. Stated time point: after dendritic cell vaccination, including at tumor progression/relapse. Isocitrate dehydrogenase mutation was absent in all glioblastoma patients. Primers: 60 V beta forward and 13 J beta reverse. The method was immunoSEQ multiplex PCR; TCRdb's version includes in-frame clones alone and lacks a portion of them. The table lists around 100,000 clones, over 80% of them singletons.

The clonotype originates from a human donor with glioblastoma. The source material was blood, sampled after dendritic cell vaccination. The chain combines TRBV6-5 with TRBJ1-5; no definite D call. DNA of the CDR3: TGTGCCAGCAGTGTGGAGATTGGAAGCAATCAGCCCCAGCATTTT. Translating it yields CASSVEIGSNQPQHF.